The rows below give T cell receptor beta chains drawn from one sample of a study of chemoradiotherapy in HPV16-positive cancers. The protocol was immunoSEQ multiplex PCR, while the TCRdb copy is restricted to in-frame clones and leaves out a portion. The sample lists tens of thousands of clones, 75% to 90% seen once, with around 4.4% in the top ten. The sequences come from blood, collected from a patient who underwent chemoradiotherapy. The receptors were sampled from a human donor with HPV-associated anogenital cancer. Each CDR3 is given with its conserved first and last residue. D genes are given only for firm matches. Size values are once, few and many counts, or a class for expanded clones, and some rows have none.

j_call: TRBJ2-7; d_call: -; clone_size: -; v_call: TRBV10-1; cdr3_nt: TGCGCCAGCAGTCGGGACGGCTACGAGCAGTACTTC; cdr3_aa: CASSRDGYEQYF
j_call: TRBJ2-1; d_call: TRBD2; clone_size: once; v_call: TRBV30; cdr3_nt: TGTGCCTACGCACTTGGCGGGGGGGCCTACAATGAGCAGTTCTTC; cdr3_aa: CAYALGGGAYNEQFF
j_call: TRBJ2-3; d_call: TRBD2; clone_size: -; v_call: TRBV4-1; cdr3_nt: TGCGCCAGCAGCCAGGTTAGCGGGAGAGAAGGCACAGATACGCAGTATTTT; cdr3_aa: CASSQVSGREGTDTQYF
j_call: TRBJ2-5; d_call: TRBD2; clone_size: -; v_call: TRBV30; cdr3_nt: TGTGCCTGGACCCGGCCCCGCACTCTAGCGGGATGGGGGACCCAGTACTTC; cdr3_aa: CAWTRPRTLAGWGTQYF
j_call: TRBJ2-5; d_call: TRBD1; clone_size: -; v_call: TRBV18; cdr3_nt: TGTGCCAGCTCACGAACCGGGACAGAAGCTGAGACCCAGTACTTC; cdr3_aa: CASSRTGTEAETQYF
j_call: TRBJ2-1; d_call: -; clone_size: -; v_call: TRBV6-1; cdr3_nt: TGTGCCAGCAGTTTTAGCGCTGAAAACAATGAGCAGTTCTTC; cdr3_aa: CASSFSAENNEQFF
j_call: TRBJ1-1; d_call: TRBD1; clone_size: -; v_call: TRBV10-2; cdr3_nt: TGTGCCAGCAGCCGTCCCGGGACAGGGGGCACTGAAGCTTTCTTT; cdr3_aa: CASSRPGTGGTEAFF
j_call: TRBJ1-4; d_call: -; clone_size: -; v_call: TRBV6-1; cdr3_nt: TGTGCCAGCGCAGGGAGATTTGAAAAACTGTTTTTT; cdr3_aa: CASAGRFEKLFF
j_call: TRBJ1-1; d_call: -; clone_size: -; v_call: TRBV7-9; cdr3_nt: TGTGCCAGCAGCTTTTACGGCAACACTGAAGCTTTCTTT; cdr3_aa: CASSFYGNTEAFF
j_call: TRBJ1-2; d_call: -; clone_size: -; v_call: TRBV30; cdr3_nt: TGTGCCTGGAACTACGAAGGGGGGGATGGCTACACCTTC; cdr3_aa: CAWNYEGGDGYTF
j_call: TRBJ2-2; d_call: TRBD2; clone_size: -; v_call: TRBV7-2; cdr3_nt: TGTGCCAGCAGCTCTGGACTAGCGGGGAACACCGGGGAGCTGTTTTTT; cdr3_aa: CASSSGLAGNTGELFF
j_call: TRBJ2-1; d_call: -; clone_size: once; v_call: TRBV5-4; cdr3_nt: TGTGCCAGCAGCTTGGAAGGCAGGTCGGTCTACAATGAGCAGTTCTTC; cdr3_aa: CASSLEGRSVYNEQFF
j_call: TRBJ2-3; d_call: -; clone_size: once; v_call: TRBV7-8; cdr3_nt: TGTGCCAGCAGCTTAGTGGGCACAGATACGCAGTATTTT; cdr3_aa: CASSLVGTDTQYF
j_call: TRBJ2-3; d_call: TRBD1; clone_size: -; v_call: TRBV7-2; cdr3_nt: TGTGCCACCCGGACAGGGGGCACAGATACGCAGTATTTT; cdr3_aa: CATRTGGTDTQYF
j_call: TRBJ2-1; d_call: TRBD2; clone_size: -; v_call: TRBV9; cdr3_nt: TGTGCCAGCAGCGCCGGGGCGAGGGCTAGCGGGGGGCAGTACAATGAGCAGTTCTTC; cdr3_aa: CASSAGARASGGQYNEQFF
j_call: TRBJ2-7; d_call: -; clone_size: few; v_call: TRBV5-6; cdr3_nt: TGTGCCAGCAGCTTGTTCCGGTTCAAGGACGAGCAGTACTTC; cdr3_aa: CASSLFRFKDEQYF
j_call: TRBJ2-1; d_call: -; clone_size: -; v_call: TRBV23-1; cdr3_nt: TGCGCCAGCAGTCAATTGGGCCGGAGCTCCTACAATGAGCAGTTCTTC; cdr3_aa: CASSQLGRSSYNEQFF
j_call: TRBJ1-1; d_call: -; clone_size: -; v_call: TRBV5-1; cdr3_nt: TGCGCCAGCGAGGGGATGAACACTGAAGCTTTCTTT; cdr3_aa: CASEGMNTEAFF
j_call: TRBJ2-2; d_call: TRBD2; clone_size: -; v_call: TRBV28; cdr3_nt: TGTGCCAGCAGTCCAGGACTAGCGCTCACCGGGGAGCTGTTTTTT; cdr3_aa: CASSPGLALTGELFF
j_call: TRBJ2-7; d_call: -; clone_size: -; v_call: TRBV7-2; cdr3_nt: TGTGCCAGCAGCTACCAGACAGGTCCCCACGAGCAGTACTTC; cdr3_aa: CASSYQTGPHEQYF
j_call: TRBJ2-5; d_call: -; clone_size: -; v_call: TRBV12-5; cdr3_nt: TGTGCTAGTGGTTTGGTTCCGGACTTCAGGGGAGAGAGGCAAGAGACCCAGTACTTC; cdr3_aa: CASGLVPDFRGERQETQYF
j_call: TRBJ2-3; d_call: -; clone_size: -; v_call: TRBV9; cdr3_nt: TGTGCCAGCAGCGTAGGACGGGGGGCGACGACAGATACGCAGTATTTT; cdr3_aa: CASSVGRGATTDTQYF
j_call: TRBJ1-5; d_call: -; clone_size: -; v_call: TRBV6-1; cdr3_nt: TGTGCCAGCAGGACAGGACCCGAGGGCTGGCAGCCCCAGCATTTT; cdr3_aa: CASRTGPEGWQPQHF
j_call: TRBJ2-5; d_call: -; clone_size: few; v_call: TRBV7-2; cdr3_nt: TGTGCCAGCAGCGTCCTTCTGGTCGGAGAGACCCAGTACTTC; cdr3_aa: CASSVLLVGETQYF
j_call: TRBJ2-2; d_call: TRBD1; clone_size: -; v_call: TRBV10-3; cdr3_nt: TGTGCCATCAGTGAGCCACAGGGGATCGGGGAGCTGTTTTTT; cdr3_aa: CAISEPQGIGELFF